Listed below are T cell receptor beta chains from one sample, sequenced in a study of blood T cells in healthy people across ages. One entry per CDR3 protein results from TCRdb running MiXCR on the 5' RACE reads. The sample gives 1.5 million to 1.8 million distinct CDR3 sequences, about 45% of which show up once; around 4% is in the top ten. Material for sequencing was blood. Receptor source: a woman under 30 in good health. Both conserved end residues are part of each CDR3. Fields, in order: D gene, V gene, J gene, clone size, CDR3 DNA, CDR3 protein. A D gene is named only where the DNA matches it firmly. Size is stated for part of the rows, as once, few or many counts, or as a class when the clone is expanded.

.	TRBV25-1	TRBJ2-7	few	TGTGCCAGCAGTGAATTTTTGACACTCCCAAGCGAGCAGTACTTC	CASSEFLTLPSEQYF
TRBD1	TRBV10-3	TRBJ2-7	.	TGTGCCATCGCTGGGACAGGACAAGAGACCCGGTACTTC	CAIAGTGQETRYF
.	TRBV20-1	TRBJ2-1	.	TGCGGTGCTCCCCACAGCTCCTACAATGAGCAGTTCTTC	CGAPHSSYNEQFF
.	TRBV7-2	TRBJ1-1	few	TGTGCCAGCAGAACTCAGGGAAGAGGGAACACTGAAGCTTTCTTT	CASRTQGRGNTEAFF
TRBD2	TRBV20-1	TRBJ2-5	.	TGCAGTGCTAGTTTAAGCGGGGGGGGTGGCAATGAGCAGTACTTC	CSASLSGGGGNEQYF
.	TRBV6-5	TRBJ2-1	few	TGTGCCAGCAGTTACCCGACTGGGAATGAGCAGTTCTTC	CASSYPTGNEQFF
.	TRBV7-3	TRBJ2-7	.	TGTGCCAGCAGCTTAACGGGGGGTAGACCGGGGATCTACAATGAGCAGTACTTC	CASSLTGGRPGIYNEQYF
.	TRBV28	TRBJ2-7	.	TGTGCCAGCAGTCCCCCCGGGATTCTACGGAGTAATGAGCAGTACTTC	CASSPPGILRSNEQYF
.	TRBV12-3/TRBV12-4	TRBJ2-5	few	TGTGCCAGCAGTTTTAGTATGGGAGTGACCCAGTACTTC	CASSFSMGVTQYF
TRBD2	TRBV7-3	TRBJ2-1	.	TGTGCCAGCAGCTTAAATGGGGGGCTAGCGGGAAGTAATGAGCAGTTCTTC	CASSLNGGLAGSNEQFF